Detailed here is one T cell receptor (beta chain). Its recognized antigen is unknown. No base quality values were provided; no much bigger clone lies one nucleotide off. The data originate from a study of hypomethylating agent response in myelodysplastic syndrome (dated by TCRdb to about 2021). Regarding the research as a whole: The hypomethylating agents azacitidine (about 75% of the 11) or decitabine (3 of 11) were used to treat the patients. The cohort was composed of about 9 male and 2 female myelodysplastic syndrome patients. Patients had a mean age of about 78 +/- 6.2 years, and a diploid cytogenetic profile was the most common. TET2 mutation was identified most frequently, being present in 5 of 11 patients. Roughly 5 patients did not respond, whereas six responded with either complete response or hematologic improvement. Complete response or hematologic improvement counted as response, and patients meeting neither criterion were classed as non-responders.

On the study overall, not on this receptor specifically: Because the healthy control donors and the MDS patients were not matched by age, the comparison between MDS and healthy samples could have been affected. Novel clonotypes emerged more often in responders, while non-responders showed more contracted clonotypes after treatment. The cohort was small, with only around 10 patients analyzed. No significant change in richness, rarefaction diversity or clonality was detected after hypomethylating agent treatment, either across all patients or within response groups. Whether the shared GLIPH2 clusters possibly recognize novel MDS antigens was not confirmed and still needs to be tested experimentally.

The method was the immunoSEQ multiplex PCR assay. Sequencing was run at survey resolution with two replicates of roughly 200 ng each, for a total of around 400 ng of DNA per sample. Using multiplex PCR primers aimed at V and J genes, the hsTCRB kit picked up rearranged TCRB sequences in genomic DNA. The first PCR used the QIAGEN Multiplex PCR Kit for approximately 33 cycles to amplify the CDR3 region. Sample barcodes and Illumina adapters were attached to each replicate during a second PCR lasting about 8 cycles. Pooled libraries were quantified with a QuantStudio 6 and the KAPA library quantification kit. Around 16 pM of pooled libraries was sequenced on an Illumina MiSeq using 156-cycle single-end reads and a 15-cycle index read. Per the original workflow: VDJdb annotation flagged 1.5% to 2% of under 200,000 unique clonotypes as previously reported viral-epitope-specific. The immunoSEQ Data Assistant and immunoSEQ Analyzer turned the raw reads into TCRB repertoires that were normalized and annotated. BioAnalyzer and version 0.6.5 of the immunarch R package were the tools used for clonotype analysis. Richness was estimated after downsampling every repertoire to the clone count of the smallest repertoire. Clonotypes were sorted into expanded, contracted or novel categories with Fisher's exact tests, where novel meant the clonotype had zero frequency before treatment. Significantly changed CDR3 beta sequences were clustered with GLIPH2 using simulation_depth=1000 and kmer_min_depth=3, and CDR3s shorter than five residues were excluded. Imported from immuneACCESS, the table was reduced by TCRdb to in-frame sequences with V and J called. These copies leave out some clones; in studies compared against another copy, an unresolved V gene accounts for under half, and the cause of the remainder is not known. That table furnishes V, J and clone size, whereas the DNA furnished D and trimming. The sample table holds almost 7,500 clones, of which about 87% were seen once. The ten largest clones take up roughly 16% of the sample.

T-cell subsets were not sorted, so the analysis was performed on bulk bone marrow. Bone marrow from about a dozen myelodysplastic syndrome patients, collected before and after hypomethylating agent therapy, underwent immunosequencing of the TCR beta CDR3 regions. Each patient contributed a baseline bone marrow plus two to three bone marrows at different post-treatment timepoints for longitudinal repertoire tracking. Whole bone marrow served as the source for genomic DNA extraction, with DNA quality checked using TapeStation, NanoDrop OneC and PicoGreen assays. Its CDR3 holds 13 amino acids, cysteine through phenylalanine. Left in the record is the CDR3 DNA by itself, 39 bases read in frame from the first base. In the germline V gene (reference sequence), CDR1 corresponds to LNHDA and CDR2 to SQIVND. Cut back by 5 bases and 6 bases, the V and J ends lie 11 bases apart.

Recombination joined TRBV19 with TRBJ1-5, with the D gene not clear enough to name. The receptor was isolated from a human donor with myelodysplastic syndrome. The specimen was bone marrow, collected before or after starting hypomethylating agent treatment for myelodysplastic syndrome (not recorded which). The DNA reads as follows: TGTGCCAGTAGTCCCGAGAGGGTTCAGCCCCAGCATTTT. This codes for CASSPERVQPQHF. The entire variable domain, with the stretches around the CDR3 drawn from the reference TRBV19 and TRBJ1-5 proteins, is DGGITQSPKYLFRKEGQNVTLSCEQNLNHDAMYWYRQDPGQGLRLIYYSQIVNDFQKGDIAEGYSVSREKKESFPLTVTSAQKNPTAFYLCASSPERVQPQHFGDGTRLSIL.